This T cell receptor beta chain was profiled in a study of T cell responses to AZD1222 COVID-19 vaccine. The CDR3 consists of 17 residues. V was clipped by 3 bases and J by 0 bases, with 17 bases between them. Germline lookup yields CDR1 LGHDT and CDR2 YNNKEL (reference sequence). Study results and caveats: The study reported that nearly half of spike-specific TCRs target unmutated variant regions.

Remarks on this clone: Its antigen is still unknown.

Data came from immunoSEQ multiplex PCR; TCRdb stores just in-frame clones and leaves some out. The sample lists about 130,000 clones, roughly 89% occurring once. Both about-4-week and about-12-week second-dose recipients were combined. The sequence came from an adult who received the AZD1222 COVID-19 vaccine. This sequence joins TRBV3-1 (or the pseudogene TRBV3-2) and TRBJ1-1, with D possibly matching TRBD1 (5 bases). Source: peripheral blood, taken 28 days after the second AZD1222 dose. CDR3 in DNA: TGTGCCAGCAGCCATGATCCGGGGCTTGGGTTGAACACTGAAGCTTTCTTT. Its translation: CASSHDPGLGLNTEAFF.